This TCR beta chain was recovered during a study of regulatory and conventional T cells in RAG deficiency. Whole-study findings and limits: Omenn patients showed >85% Treg-Tconv overlap and shorter CDR3 lengths. In Omenn syndrome, sorted "Tregs" may be peripherally activated cells. RAG-deficient patients showed markedly lower Shannon entropy and higher Simpson indices than control T-cell subsets.

To note about this clone: Antigen unknown.

Blood CD4+ CD25-low CD127-high conventional T cells supplied the genomic DNA template. The germline V gene encodes CDR1 MNHEY and CDR2 SVGAGI. The CDR3 runs 12 residues. V dropped 4 bases and J dropped 10; count of bases not matched to a gene: 2. The data were produced by immunoSEQ multiplex PCR, yet TCRdb's version contains in-frame clones alone and is incomplete. The sample includes tens of thousands of clones, around 95% of them seen just once. In addition, the sample was reused for a study of regulatory T cells. That investigation notes: Primers: 52 TRBV forward and 13 TRBJ reverse.

This sequence originates from a human donor in good health. Sequenced: CD25- CD4+ T cells sorted from blood. J is TRBJ2-1 and V is TRBV6-5, with 9 bases identical to TRBD2. The CDR3, as DNA: TGTGCCAGCAGTTCCCTAGCGGGGGAGCAGTTCTTC. This translates into CASSSLAGEQFF.